The rows below give T cell receptor beta chains drawn from one sample of a study of T cell changes during pregnancy in multiple sclerosis. Profiling relied on immunoSEQ multiplex PCR, and the TCRdb table lists in-frame clones only, not all of them. Counted here are 39,000 or so clones, more than 85% occurring once; the ten biggest clones make up around an eighth. The specimen was CD8+ T cells from peripheral blood mononuclear cells, collected after pregnancy. These receptors were obtained from a female donor with multiple sclerosis, enrolled in a pregnancy study. Both conserved end residues are part of each CDR3. Each record gives: CDR3 DNA, CDR3 protein, clone size, J gene, V gene, CDR3 length, D gene. A D gene is named only where the DNA matches it firmly. Rows give clone size only sometimes, using once, few, many, or a class for an expanded clone.

cdr3_nt: TGTGCCAGCAAAACAGGGTACACTGAAGCTTTCTTT
cdr3_aa: CASKTGYTEAFF
clone_size: .
j_call: TRBJ1-1
v_call: TRBV14
cdr3_length: 12
d_call: .

cdr3_nt: TGTGCCAGCAGGGGACAGGGCCACTTGAAGGAACTGTTTTTT
cdr3_aa: CASRGQGHLKELFF
clone_size: .
j_call: TRBJ1-4
v_call: TRBV27
cdr3_length: 14
d_call: TRBD1

cdr3_nt: TGTGCCAGCCCAGGGAACACTGAAGCTTTCTTT
cdr3_aa: CASPGNTEAFF
clone_size: large
j_call: TRBJ1-1
v_call: TRBV6-1
cdr3_length: 11
d_call: .

cdr3_nt: TGTGCCTGGAGTGTAACGAGCGGGGGGAACTACGAGCAGTACTTC
cdr3_aa: CAWSVTSGGNYEQYF
clone_size: .
j_call: TRBJ2-7
v_call: TRBV30
cdr3_length: 15
d_call: TRBD2

cdr3_nt: TGCGCCAGCAGCTTGGTGGCGGGAGCTGGCGAGCAGTACTTC
cdr3_aa: CASSLVAGAGEQYF
clone_size: .
j_call: TRBJ2-7
v_call: TRBV5-1
cdr3_length: 14
d_call: TRBD2

cdr3_nt: TGTGCCAGCAGCTTAGGGACAAGGGAAGAAGCTTTCTTT
cdr3_aa: CASSLGTREEAFF
clone_size: .
j_call: TRBJ1-1
v_call: TRBV7-9
cdr3_length: 13
d_call: .

cdr3_nt: TGCGCCAGCAGCTTGGCCCCGGGAAGGGAGACCCAGTACTTC
cdr3_aa: CASSLAPGRETQYF
clone_size: once
j_call: TRBJ2-5
v_call: TRBV5-1
cdr3_length: 14
d_call: .

cdr3_nt: TGCGCCAGCAATCCTGGTCCAGGATACGAGCAGTACTTC
cdr3_aa: CASNPGPGYEQYF
clone_size: .
j_call: TRBJ2-7
v_call: TRBV10-2
cdr3_length: 13
d_call: .

cdr3_nt: TGTGCCAGCAGTTTATATAGTGGACAGGGTGGAGAGACCCAGTACTTC
cdr3_aa: CASSLYSGQGGETQYF
clone_size: .
j_call: TRBJ2-5
v_call: TRBV27
cdr3_length: 16
d_call: TRBD1

cdr3_nt: TGTGCCAGCAGTTCTTACAGGTTCTCCTACGAGCAGTACTTC
cdr3_aa: CASSSYRFSYEQYF
clone_size: .
j_call: TRBJ2-7
v_call: TRBV28
cdr3_length: 14
d_call: .

cdr3_nt: TGTGCCACCAGCAGTGACAGGGTCTATGGCTACACCTTC
cdr3_aa: CATSSDRVYGYTF
clone_size: once
j_call: TRBJ1-2
v_call: TRBV15
cdr3_length: 13
d_call: TRBD1

cdr3_nt: TGTGCCAGCAGCTCCAAAGGCAGGCGAGCCTACGAGCAGTACTTC
cdr3_aa: CASSSKGRRAYEQYF
clone_size: .
j_call: TRBJ2-7
v_call: TRBV13
cdr3_length: 15
d_call: .

cdr3_nt: TGTGCCAGCAGCGCGGGACAGGGGATGTACGAGCAGTACTTC
cdr3_aa: CASSAGQGMYEQYF
clone_size: .
j_call: TRBJ2-7
v_call: TRBV27
cdr3_length: 14
d_call: TRBD1

cdr3_nt: TGTGCCAGCAGCCCCCTCGGGGTAGCGGGAGTCACCGGGGAGCTGTTTTTT
cdr3_aa: CASSPLGVAGVTGELFF
clone_size: .
j_call: TRBJ2-2
v_call: TRBV7-3
cdr3_length: 17
d_call: TRBD2

cdr3_nt: TGTGCCTGGAGTTGGACTAGCCTCGGCGAGCAGTACTTC
cdr3_aa: CAWSWTSLGEQYF
clone_size: .
j_call: TRBJ2-7
v_call: TRBV30
cdr3_length: 13
d_call: TRBD2

cdr3_nt: TGTGCCAGCAGCCCCCAGGGGGGTTTCCGCAATGAGCAGTTCTTC
cdr3_aa: CASSPQGGFRNEQFF
clone_size: .
j_call: TRBJ2-1
v_call: TRBV6-5
cdr3_length: 15
d_call: .

cdr3_nt: TGTGCCGTACCCTCCGGGACAGGGCCCTTCTATGGCTACACCTTC
cdr3_aa: CAVPSGTGPFYGYTF
clone_size: .
j_call: TRBJ1-2
v_call: TRBV10-3
cdr3_length: 15
d_call: TRBD1

cdr3_nt: TGTGCCAGCAGTTTATTTATGAACACCGGGGAGCTGTTTTTT
cdr3_aa: CASSLFMNTGELFF
clone_size: .
j_call: TRBJ2-2
v_call: TRBV27
cdr3_length: 14
d_call: .

cdr3_nt: TGTGCCAGCAGCCGCCGGCAGGTGGGGAACACTGAAGCTTTCTTT
cdr3_aa: CASSRRQVGNTEAFF
clone_size: .
j_call: TRBJ1-1
v_call: TRBV6-5
cdr3_length: 15
d_call: .

cdr3_nt: TGTGCCAGCAGCGTAACGGGACAGCCTTCTTCACCCCTCCACTTT
cdr3_aa: CASSVTGQPSSPLHF
clone_size: .
j_call: TRBJ1-6
v_call: TRBV9
cdr3_length: 15
d_call: TRBD1

cdr3_nt: TGCAGTGCTGAGCCAAGAGAGCAGTACTTC
cdr3_aa: CSAEPREQYF
clone_size: .
j_call: TRBJ2-7
v_call: TRBV20-1
cdr3_length: 10
d_call: .

cdr3_nt: TGCGCCAGCAGCGTACGCACTTACAGGGTACATGGTGGGGAAAAACTGTTTTTT
cdr3_aa: CASSVRTYRVHGGEKLFF
clone_size: .
j_call: TRBJ1-4
v_call: TRBV4-1
cdr3_length: 18
d_call: .

cdr3_nt: TGTGCCAGCAGTTTATCCCCGGGGGAAAAACTGTTTTTT
cdr3_aa: CASSLSPGEKLFF
clone_size: .
j_call: TRBJ1-4
v_call: TRBV28
cdr3_length: 13
d_call: .

cdr3_nt: TGTGCCAGCAGTCCGTTCAGGGCCGGGGAGCTGTTTTTT
cdr3_aa: CASSPFRAGELFF
clone_size: .
j_call: TRBJ2-2
v_call: TRBV27
cdr3_length: 13
d_call: .

cdr3_nt: TGTGCCAGCAGCCCCCGGGGTAGGGCACGGTGGGAGCAGAACACTGAAGCTTTCTTT
cdr3_aa: CASSPRGRARWEQNTEAFF
clone_size: once
j_call: TRBJ1-1
v_call: TRBV7-8
cdr3_length: 19
d_call: .

cdr3_nt: TGTGCCACCAGCAGAACAGACAGGGGCCCACAAGAGACCCAGTACTTC
cdr3_aa: CATSRTDRGPQETQYF
clone_size: .
j_call: TRBJ2-5
v_call: TRBV15
cdr3_length: 16
d_call: TRBD1

cdr3_nt: TGTGCCAGCAGCCCCTCAGGGATCGGGGAGCTGTTTTTT
cdr3_aa: CASSPSGIGELFF
clone_size: .
j_call: TRBJ2-2
v_call: TRBV7-9
cdr3_length: 13
d_call: .